This T cell receptor (beta chain) derives from a study of cytomegalovirus exposure and HLA in healthy donors. In the study overall: Samples from HLA-typed donors yielded some 85 million unique TCRs in an early data release.

CDR1 SGDLS and CDR2 YYNGEE come from the germline V gene. This CDR3 contains 16 residues. V lost 3 bases to trimming and J lost 4 bases; unmatched junction nucleotides: 10. The PCR ran on 60 Vbeta and 13 Jbeta primers. How the authors handled the data: Approximately 12 million of 80 million or so unique TCR beta chains were shared, per a later count. Sequencing was performed with immunoSEQ multiplex PCR; in TCRdb, only in-frame clones are kept and a portion is missing. The V and J calls and the clone size are those of that table, but D and trimming were determined from the DNA. The table includes 200,000 to 250,000 clones, 77% detected once. Note on this clone: Its antigen is as yet unknown.

Study-wide results and caveats: In the analysis, some V segments, TRBV6-2 and TRBV6-3 included, were excluded as indistinguishable. On later analysis, the bulk of CMV-associated TCR beta chains appeared to be HLA-restricted.

This chain uses TRBV9 with TRBJ2-5, with 9 bases fitting TRBD1. The sequence was collected from a woman aged 60-75 years in good health and CMV-seropositive. Sequencing input: PBMCs. Here the CDR3 reads CASSATGGRTSETQYF. The CDR3 region has the DNA TGTGCCAGCAGCGCTACAGGGGGCCGGACTTCAGAGACCCAGTACTTC. Supplemented by reference TRBV9 and TRBJ2-5, the full variable domain reads DSGVTQTPKHLITATGQRVTLRCSPRSGDLSVYWYQQSLDQGLQFLIQYYNGEERAKGNILERFSAQQFPDLHSELNLSSLELGDSALYFCASSATGGRTSETQYFGPGTRLLVL.